These 15 T cell receptor beta chains came from one sample sequenced in a study of cytomegalovirus exposure and HLA in healthy donors. Libraries were prepared by immunoSEQ multiplex PCR; TCRdb keeps only in-frame clonotypes and omits some of them. The sample contains 150,000 or so clones, approximately 86% of which appear only once. Input material: PBMCs. All receptors derive from a man aged 18 to 35 in good health and CMV-seropositive.

Details on this clone: The junction departs from the called germline gene at one end, perhaps through a read error. V and J are TRBV5-5 and TRBJ2-7; 12 bases line up with TRBD2. The CDR3 consists of 16 residues. Germline values: CDR1 SGHKS, CDR2 YYEKEE (reference sequence). The CDR3 loop is CASSRSILAGGYEQYF. The CDR3, as DNA: TGCGCCAGCAGCCGATCTATTCTAGCGGGAGGGTACGAGCAGTACTTC.

This clone was seen only once. CDR3: CASSHGNRDPYEQYF. The DNA for the CDR3 is TGTGCCAGCAGCCACGGGAACAGGGATCCCTACGAGCAGTACTTC. V and J are TRBV6-6 and TRBJ2-7, with D tentatively TRBD1 (6 bases). V was clipped by 6 bases and J by 2 bases, with 17 bases between them. Germline assignment: CDR1 MNHNY and CDR2 SVGAGI (reference sequence). The CDR3 consists of 15 residues.

This sequence joins TRBV5-1 and TRBJ2-1, with D possibly matching TRBD2 (6 bases). Germline V gene data show CDR1 as SGHRS and CDR2 as YFSETQ. V dropped 3 bases and J dropped 3 bases, with 16 bases sitting between them. The CDR3 is 16 residues long. The CDR3 reads CASSSPGLSLYNEQFF. The DNA for the CDR3 is TGCGCCAGCAGCTCTCCGGGACTTTCTCTCTACAATGAGCAGTTCTTC.

In its sample, this clone was seen once. The CDR3 here is CSVERLAGLNTGELFF. The CDR3 nucleotides read TGCAGCGTTGAACGTCTAGCGGGTCTTAACACCGGGGAGCTGTTTTTT. This chain joins TRBV29-1 and TRBJ2-2, with TRBD2 matching over 8 bases. V shed 2 bases and J 2 bases; nucleotides not matched to a gene: 7. The CDR3 totals 16 residues. The V gene's germline CDR1 is SQVTM and CDR2 ANQGSEA.

This chain links TRBV6-5 with TRBJ2-1, with D tentatively TRBD1 (6 bases). Germline V gene sequence: CDR1 MNHEY, CDR2 SVGAGI. The CDR3 has 15 residues. V lost 6 bases and J lost 0, with 12 bases in between. CDR3: CASRRLGGSYNEQFF. CDR3 in DNA: TGTGCCAGCAGAAGATTAGGGGGCTCCTACAATGAGCAGTTCTTC.

The chain employs TRBV19 and TRBJ1-1; TRBD1 agrees at 9 bases. Unmatched junction bases numbered 5, after V lost 5 bases and J lost 4 bases. Germline CDR1 LNHDA, CDR2 SQIVND (reference sequence). This CDR3 is built from 14 residues. CDR3 coding DNA: TGTGCCAGTAGTCGGGACAGGGATGTCACTGAAGCTTTCTTT. It translates to CASSRDRDVTEAFF.

The chain joins TRBV12-5 to TRBJ2-5; D is uncertain. The germline V gene encodes CDR1 LGHNT and CDR2 FRNRAP. This CDR3 is built from 15 residues. V dropped 1 base and J dropped 5 bases, with 14 bases sitting between them. The CDR3 spells CASGLGSRIRETQYF. The CDR3, as DNA: TGTGCTAGTGGTTTGGGTTCTAGGATTCGGGAGACCCAGTACTTC.

The chain is built from TRBV2 and TRBJ2-6, with D perhaps TRBD2 (7 bases). This CDR3 has 16 amino acids. Between the trimmed V and J ends, which lost 6 bases and 2 bases, there was a span of 14 bases. Germline V CDR1 and CDR2: SNHLY, FYNNEI. This chain's CDR3 is CASRSRGGPGANVLTF. As DNA, the CDR3 is TGTGCCAGCAGGTCTAGGGGGGGGCCTGGGGCCAACGTCCTGACTTTC.

Ten or more counts support this clone. The chain joins TRBV6-5 to TRBJ2-1; 8 bases agree with TRBD2. The ends lost 5 bases at V and 0 bases at J; junction bases unmatched: 3. CDR3 length: 15 amino acids. The germline gives CDR1 MNHEY, CDR2 SVGAGI. The DNA for the CDR3 is TGTGCCAGCAGTCGGACTAGCCTCTCCTACAATGAGCAGTTCTTC. It codes for CASSRTSLSYNEQFF.

This clone was detected only a few times. The chain has TRBV29-1 and TRBJ1-2; 7 nucleotides match TRBD1. The V segment lost 2 bases and the J segment 3 bases; nucleotides outside the gene matches: 9. CDR3 length: 15 amino acids. Germline V gene data show CDR1 as SQVTM and CDR2 as ANQGSEA. CDR3 DNA: TGCAGCGTTGAATTCCGTGACAGGGATGACTATGGCTACACCTTC. Its protein is CSVEFRDRDDYGYTF.

The chain links TRBV7-6 to TRBJ2-3, with a weak D call TRBD2 (6 bases). Germline V lookup: CDR1 SGHVS, CDR2 FNYEAQ. V was trimmed by 5 bases and J by 3 bases, leaving 21 bases between them. This CDR3 contains 17 residues. CDR3 DNA sequence: TGTGCCAGCAGCCCCGCCGCTTGGGAGGTGGGGACAGATACGCAGTATTTT. Residues: CASSPAAWEVGTDTQYF. Full variable domain (missing parts from reference TRBV7-6 and TRBJ2-3): GAGVSQSPRYKVTKRGQDVALRCDPISGHVSLYWYRQALGQGPEFLTYFNYEAQQDKSGLPNDRFSAERPEGSISTLTIQRTEQRDSAMYRCASSPAAWEVGTDTQYFGPGTRLTVL.

For the CDR3, the DNA is TGTGCCAGAAGGCCCGGGACTGAAGCTTTCTTT. This gives the protein CARRPGTEAFF. The chain recombines TRBV5-3 with TRBJ1-1; no definite D call. TRBV5-3 is placed among ORFs of uncertain function. V lost 5 bases to trimming and J lost 5 bases, with 7 bases between them. The CDR3 extends over 11 amino acids.

The rearrangement uses TRBV4-2 and TRBJ1-3; TRBD1 agrees at 7 bases. With V trimmed by 0 bases and J by 1 base, 3 bases remained unmatched. The CDR3 extends over 16 amino acids. Germline values: CDR1 LGHNA, CDR2 YNFKEQ. CDR3 bases: TGTGCCAGCAGCCAAGATGCAGGGGGTTCTGGAAACACCATATATTTT. Residues: CASSQDAGGSGNTIYF.

The chain combines TRBV19 with TRBJ2-3, with 7 bases that match TRBD2. The CDR3 is 15 amino acids. Trimming at V came to 6 bases and at J to 6 bases, leaving 12 bases not matched to a gene. Germline V gene lookup returns CDR1 LNHDA and CDR2 SQIVND (reference sequence). Written as DNA, the CDR3 is TGTGCCAGTAGGGCTCTGGCCGGGAGGTCCGATACGCAGTATTTT. Protein: CASRALAGRSDTQYF.

The rearrangement links TRBV7-8 to TRBJ2-3; D ambiguous. This CDR3 has 11 amino acids. V was trimmed by 5 bases and J by 3 bases, leaving 3 bases between them. Germline CDR1 is SGHVS and CDR2 is FQNEAQ. The CDR3 protein is CASSPTDTQYF. The DNA for the CDR3 is TGTGCCAGCAGCCCGACAGATACGCAGTATTTT.